This entry is about one T cell receptor beta chain. Authors' methods: For nucleated cells, counts were estimated from reference gene primer amplification. Libraries were prepared by immunoSEQ multiplex PCR; TCRdb keeps only in-frame clonotypes and omits some of them. V and J calls and clone size are given by that table; D and trimming were obtained from the DNA. The sample has 95,000 to 150,000 clones; 80% to 90% are singletons. The source of the sample is a study of blood T cell repertoires in COVID-19. For the study at large: Spain, Italy and the United States supplied samples that represented acute and convalescent COVID-19. T cells, B-cell-depleted T cells, or PBMCs provided the cDNA or gDNA that served as material.

Sequenced sample: peripheral blood. The clonotype originates from a human donor in a cohort sampled during active COVID-19.

The CDR3 bases are TGCGCCAGCAGCTTGGGGGACAGGGGTCAGCCCCAGCATTTT. This gives the protein CASSLGDRGQPQHF. The chain combines TRBV5-1 with TRBJ1-5; 10 bases map to TRBD1. V was clipped by 0 bases and J by 6 bases; unmatched bases: 0. The germline gives CDR1 SGHRS, CDR2 YFSETQ. The length of the CDR3 is 14 residues.